Below are 13 T cell receptor beta chains sequenced from a single sample in a study of a mutant IDH1 vaccine in newly diagnosed glioma. Time point: baseline, week 1 (first vaccination visit). Specified treatment: pre-vaccination baseline after standard-of-care therapy. The assay was immunoSEQ multiplex PCR, and TCRdb's table has in-frame clones only and misses some. The data show around 99,000 clones, with around 80% seen just once and 6.5% to 9.5% held by the top ten. The sequencing here drew on PBMCs, taken from a glioma patient treated with radiotherapy, temozolomide or both. The receptors were gathered from a man in his forties with glioma.

This clone was recorded once. The CDR3 nucleotides are TGTGCCAGCAGTTACATTTACGGGGGCAACACCGGGGAGCTGTTTTTT. Amino acids: CASSYIYGGNTGELFF. The chain joins TRBV6-5 to TRBJ2-2; tentatively, D is TRBD1 or TRBD2 (6 bases each). Germline-derived CDR1 and CDR2 are MNHEY and SVGAGI. The CDR3 loop spans 16 amino acids. Trimming pared 2 bases from V and 2 bases from J, leaving 12 bases between.

The chain couples TRBV15 to TRBJ2-3; D unclear. V lost 3 bases and J lost 0, with 7 bases in between. The CDR3 length is 14 residues. CDR1 LNHNV and CDR2 YYDKDF come from the germline V gene (reference sequence). CDR3 in amino acids: CATSSVLSTDTQYF. DNA for the CDR3: TGTGCCACCAGCAGTGTTTTAAGCACAGATACGCAGTATTTT. The whole variable domain, filled in from reference TRBV15 and TRBJ2-3, reads DAMVIQNPRYQVTQFGKPVTLSCSQTLNHNVMYWYQQKSSQAPKLLFHYYDKDFNNEADTPDNFQSRRPNTSFCFLDIRSPGLGDTAMYLCATSSVLSTDTQYFGPGTRLTVL.

The V and J genes are TRBV2 and TRBJ1-6; D is possibly TRBD1 (5 bases). Trimming took off 11 bases at V and 8 bases at J, with 16 bases between the two ends. Germline V gene lookup returns CDR1 SNHLY and CDR2 FYNNEI. The CDR3 runs 13 residues. Written as DNA, the CDR3 is TGTGCCGTAAGGGACTACGAGGATTCACCCCTCCACTTT. This encodes CAVRDYEDSPLHF.

This clone was counted a few times. The chain has TRBV2 and TRBJ1-1; possibly TRBD1 for D (6 bases). CDR1 and CDR2 from the germline V gene are SNHLY and FYNNEI. Trimming pared 7 bases from V and 0 bases from J, leaving 12 bases between. The CDR3 consists of 14 residues. The CDR3 nucleotides read TGTGCCAGCACTCAGGACAGACTGAACACTGAAGCTTTCTTT. Its protein is CASTQDRLNTEAFF.

The rearrangement uses TRBV5-1 and TRBJ2-3, with D unresolved. The V end was cut by 0 bases, the J end by 2 bases, with 16 bases between. This CDR3 comprises 17 residues. The germline V gene has CDR1 SGHRS and CDR2 YFSETQ. CDR3 bases: TGCGCCAGCAGCTTGGCCCTTACATTTCGAAACACAGATACGCAGTATTTT. It yields the protein CASSLALTFRNTDTQYF.

This clone was observed once. The chain links TRBV10-3 to TRBJ1-2, with D unclear. Looked up from germline, CDR1 is ENHRY and CDR2 is SYGVKD. The V end was cut by 4 bases, the J end by 3 bases, with 18 bases between. This CDR3 is built from 16 residues. This chain's CDR3 is CAISGPSGPRDYGYTF. The DNA of the CDR3 is TGTGCCATCAGTGGGCCTTCCGGCCCGAGGGACTATGGCTACACCTTC.

The rearrangement joins TRBV28 to TRBJ2-7, with 8 bases identical to TRBD2. The trim removed 6 bases at V and 7 bases at J, leaving 20 bases unmatched. This CDR3 contains 17 residues. The germline CDR1 and CDR2 sequences are MDHEN and SYDVKM. CDR3 sequence: CASSHPSRTSSLGEQYF. The CDR3 region has the DNA TGTGCCAGCAGCCACCCGTCAAGGACTAGCAGTTTGGGGGAGCAGTACTTC.

The J gene is TRBJ1-6, the V gene TRBV6-5; 8 bases are a match to TRBD1. This CDR3 has 16 amino acids. Germline trimming cut 3 bases from V and 6 bases from J; bases unmatched to any gene: 7. In germline, CDR1 is MNHEY, CDR2 SVGAGI. For the CDR3, the DNA is TGTGCCAGCAGTTATTTGGACAGGGCTAGTAATTCACCCCTCCACTTT. Amino acids: CASSYLDRASNSPLHF.

The chain carries TRBV7-9 and TRBJ1-1; possibly TRBD1 for D (5 bases). CDR3 length: 13 residues. Germline CDR1 and CDR2: SEHNR and FQNEAQ (reference sequence). V shed 3 bases and J shed 8 bases, with 13 bases lying between them. The CDR3 spells CASSLPTVPEAFF. For the CDR3, the DNA is TGTGCCAGCAGCTTGCCGACAGTTCCAGAAGCTTTCTTT.

The genes are TRBV5-1 and TRBJ1-2; 8 bases are shared with TRBD1. V gave up 4 bases and J gave up 3 bases; unmatched junction bases: 8. The CDR3 loop spans 15 amino acids. CDR1 is SGHRS, CDR2 YFSETQ, per germline. CDR3 residues: CASSDLTGADYGYTF. The DNA of the CDR3 is TGCGCCAGCAGCGACCTGACAGGGGCGGACTATGGCTACACCTTC.

J is TRBJ2-7 and V is TRBV5-1, with D maybe TRBD2 (6 bases). Trimming removed 4 bases from V and 7 bases from J, with 15 bases in between. This CDR3 is built from 13 residues. Germline V gene lookup returns CDR1 SGHRS and CDR2 YFSETQ. Here the CDR3 reads CASSAVRAGEQYF. The CDR3 DNA sequence: TGCGCCAGCAGCGCCGTTCGGGCGGGGGAGCAGTACTTC.

The chain recombines TRBV6-5 with TRBJ2-5, with D maybe TRBD1 (7 bases). Trimming shortened V by 5 bases and J by 5 bases, and 15 bases separated the two germline ends. CDR1 is MNHEY and CDR2 is SVGAGI in the germline V gene. This CDR3 has 14 residues. The CDR3 protein is CASSKRGTVETQYF. The CDR3 DNA sequence: TGTGCCAGCAGTAAACGGGGGACAGTCGAGACCCAGTACTTC.

The V and J genes are TRBV28 and TRBJ1-1; D not resolved. This CDR3 has 14 residues. The ends were cut back, 5 bases at V and 4 bases at J, with 14 bases in the middle. From germline, CDR1 is MDHEN and CDR2 SYDVKM. CDR3 in DNA: TGTGCCAGCAGTGAATCTGTAACCCTCACTGAAGCTTTCTTT. Translation: CASSESVTLTEAFF. Full variable domain (missing parts from reference TRBV28 and TRBJ1-1): DVKVTQSSRYLVKRTGEKVFLECVQDMDHENMFWYRQDPGLGLRLIYFSYDVKMKEKGDIPEGYSVSREKKERFSLILESASTNQTSMYLCASSESVTLTEAFFGQGTRLTVV.